These T cell receptor beta chains were read from a single sample in a study of blood T cell repertoires in COVID-19. Clones were read by immunoSEQ multiplex PCR, and TCRdb kept only the in-frame ones, dropping some. This sample has hundreds of thousands of clones, with roughly 90% found just once. What was sequenced was PBMCs or T cells enriched from blood (not recorded which). The receptors derive from a woman between 18 and 30 years old with acute COVID-19. Both conserved end residues are part of each CDR3. Not all rows give a size; the values are once, few, many and, for expanded clones, a class.

abundance | j_gene | v_gene | CDR3aa
NA | TRBJ1-2 | TRBV19 | CASSTGQGVGGYTF
NA | TRBJ1-2 | TRBV4-1 | CASSAGQGANVRGYTF
NA | TRBJ2-5 | TRBV28 | CASSPYRSQETQYF
NA | TRBJ1-2 | TRBV2 | CASRQILDGYTF
NA | TRBJ1-4 | TRBV30 | CAWSDQVNEKLFF
once | TRBJ2-7 | TRBV7-2 | CASSLGTGNSYEQYF
NA | TRBJ2-1 | TRBV28 | CASSMTSGTPYNEQFF
NA | TRBJ1-2 | TRBV14 | CASSQGGTTRYGYTF
NA | TRBJ2-5 | TRBV19 | CASSFWREKQETQYF
NA | TRBJ2-5 | TRBV5-4 | CASSLDVLAGGRETQYF
once | TRBJ2-1 | TRBV11-2 | CASSNPLSGSIDEQFF
NA | TRBJ2-2 | TRBV19 | CASSMLGAVGELFF
once | TRBJ1-2 | TRBV15 | CATTPTGGSGYTF
NA | TRBJ2-3 | TRBV29-1 | CSVAKDTDTQYF
NA | TRBJ2-1 | TRBV12-3/TRBV12-4 | CASSLSGSRQFF
NA | TRBJ2-7 | TRBV5-6 | CASSLYPGNYEQYF
NA | TRBJ2-3 | TRBV7-9 | CASSLVTAGVGDTQYF
NA | TRBJ2-1 | TRBV5-6 | CATLTSGSGSYNEQFF
NA | TRBJ2-1 | TRBV7-2 | CASSLAGAPYNEQFF
NA | TRBJ1-1 | TRBV18 | CASSLGRNTEAFF
NA | TRBJ2-1 | TRBV11-2 | CASSWTSGSGSYNEQFF
NA | TRBJ2-1 | TRBV28 | CASSLAGGTNEQFF
NA | TRBJ1-3 | TRBV5-8 | CASSGGNRFSGNTIYF
few | TRBJ1-3 | TRBV15 | CATSRDLAGAGNTIYF
NA | TRBJ1-3 | TRBV18 | CASSHQDRGNTIYF
NA | TRBJ2-5 | TRBV27 | CASSPQLAGGPGSAQYF